The 14 T cell receptor beta chains in this list originate from one sample, sequenced in a study of CD8 T cells in Susac syndrome. RNA totalling about 0.45 to 1 ug underwent reverse transcription with random hexamers. A single record per CDR3 protein comes from TCRdb applying MiXCR to the immunoSEQ multiplex PCR reads. Among about 120,000 distinct CDR3 sequences listed, 80% to 95% were seen once. Input material: CD4+ T cells from PBMCs. These receptors were taken from a human donor in good health.

This sequence joins TRBV5-4 and TRBJ2-1, with D perhaps matching TRBD2 (6 bases). V lost 3 bases and J 9 bases, leaving 13 bases between the germline ends. The CDR3 is made up of 13 amino acids. Germline assignment: CDR1 SGHNT and CDR2 YYREEE (reference sequence). The CDR3 protein is CASSSAAEGEQFF. The CDR3 DNA reads as TGTGCCAGCAGCTCGGCCGCGGAGGGTGAGCAGTTCTTC.

The chain couples TRBV29-1 to TRBJ2-1; 7 bases line up with TRBD2. The germline V gene has CDR1 SQVTM and CDR2 ANQGSEA. The CDR3 contains 11 residues. The junction had 3 bases not matched to a gene; V was cut back by 7 bases and J by 6 bases. The CDR3 loop is CSGDYSNEQFF. CDR3 sequence (DNA): TGCAGCGGGGACTACTCCAATGAGCAGTTCTTC.

The rearrangement joins TRBV6-2 or TRBV6-3 to TRBJ1-2; tentative D call: TRBD1 (5 bases). Trimming stripped 7 bases from V and 8 bases from J, with 17 bases between. The germline CDR1 and CDR2 sequences are MNHEY and SVGEGT. CDR3 length: 13 amino acids. The CDR3 coding sequence is TGTGCCAGCAACCGGGACTCCCCGAAGGGCTACACCTTC. It encodes CASNRDSPKGYTF.

The genes are TRBV3-1 and TRBJ1-5, with a possible D match to TRBD1 (5 bases). The CDR3 is 15 residues long. CDR1 is LGHDT and CDR2 is YNNKEL in the germline V gene (reference sequence). V was trimmed by 0 bases and J by 3 bases, leaving 9 bases between them. CDR3: CASSQDSGFNQPQHF. As DNA, the CDR3 is TGTGCCAGCAGCCAAGATTCAGGGTTCAATCAGCCCCAGCATTTT.

This chain joins TRBV20-1 and TRBJ2-1; D remains ambiguous. Trimming removed 6 bases from V and 0 bases from J, with 9 bases in between. CDR3 length equals 13 residues. Germline lookup yields CDR1 DFQATT and CDR2 SNEGSKA (reference sequence). CDR3 amino acids: CSAGANSYNEQFF. The CDR3 DNA reads TGCAGTGCCGGAGCCAACTCCTACAATGAGCAGTTCTTC.

The rearrangement links TRBV3-1 to TRBJ1-1, with D possibly TRBD1 on 6 matching bases. CDR3 length equals 13 residues. The ends were cut back, 1 base at V and 5 bases at J, with 8 bases in the middle. The germline V gene has CDR1 LGHDT and CDR2 YNNKEL (reference sequence). In nucleotides, the CDR3 is TGTGCCAGCAGCCAAGTTAGGGGGACTGAAGCTTTCTTT. Its protein is CASSQVRGTEAFF.

The genes are TRBV4-2 and TRBJ1-5; D remains ambiguous. Trimming shortened V by 4 bases and J by 5 bases, and 9 bases separated the two germline ends. Germline loops: CDR1 LGHNA, CDR2 YNFKEQ. This CDR3 contains 13 residues. The CDR3 coding sequence is TGTGCCAGCAGCCCGACGGTTGATCAGCCCCAGCATTTT. It encodes CASSPTVDQPQHF.

The V call is TRBV24-1, the J call TRBJ2-5; no clear D. CDR1 and CDR2 (germline): KGHDR, SFDVKD. V was pared by 4 bases and J by 0 bases, with 5 bases between. This CDR3 spans 13 amino acids. The CDR3 spells CATSEPNQETQYF. The DNA for the CDR3 is TGTGCCACCAGTGAACCGAACCAAGAGACCCAGTACTTC.

This clonotype was observed a handful of times. The chain has TRBV13 and TRBJ2-7; tentative D call: TRBD2 (5 bases). CDR3 length equals 15 residues. Between the trimmed V and J ends, which lost 5 bases and 0 bases, there was a span of 14 bases. CDR1 and CDR2 (germline): PRHDT, FYEKMQ (reference sequence). The CDR3 coding sequence is TGTGCCAGCAGCGGAGGACGCCCGAGCTCCTACGAGCAGTACTTC. Translated, it gives CASSGGRPSSYEQYF.

The rearrangement links TRBV4-3 to TRBJ1-5; D unresolved. The germline V and J ends were trimmed by 0 bases and 0 bases, with 6 bases remaining between them. CDR1 is LGHNA and CDR2 is YSLEER in the germline V gene. The CDR3 length is 15 residues. The DNA for the CDR3 is TGCGCCAGCAGCCAAGATGCAGGTAGCAATCAGCCCCAGCATTTT. Residues: CASSQDAGSNQPQHF.

The rearrangement links TRBV30 to TRBJ1-2, with D tentatively TRBD1 (5 bases). Germline loops: CDR1 GTSNPN, CDR2 SVGIG (reference sequence). With 7 bases removed from V and 7 bases from J, the gap between germline ends came to 10 bases. This CDR3 has 10 residues. The CDR3 reads CASTGGGYTF. CDR3 nucleotide sequence: TGTGCCTCCACAGGAGGTGGCTACACCTTC. Full variable domain (outside the CDR3, taken from reference TRBV30 and TRBJ1-2): SQTIHQWPATLVQPVGSPLSLECTVEGTSNPNLYWYRQAAGRGLQLLFYSVGIGQISSEVPQNLSASRPQDRQFILSSKKLLLSDSGFYLCASTGGGYTFGSGTRLTVV.

This rearrangement joins TRBV7-2 to TRBJ1-2; D not certain. Germline CDR1 SGHTA, CDR2 FQGNSA. The CDR3 is 13 amino acids. The V gene lost 1 base and the J gene lost 7 bases, with 10 bases spanning the gap. The CDR3 here is CASSLGFPLGYTF. CDR3 coding DNA: TGTGCCAGCAGCTTAGGATTCCCCCTTGGCTACACCTTC.

The chain links TRBV7-2 to TRBJ2-7; possibly TRBD1 for D (5 bases). The CDR3 contains 16 residues. Trimming stripped 2 bases from V and 0 bases from J, with 14 bases between. Germline CDR1 is SGHTA and CDR2 is FQGNSA. The CDR3 spells CASSLPRQSSSYEQYF. CDR3 DNA sequence: TGTGCCAGCAGCTTACCTAGACAGTCAAGCTCCTACGAGCAGTACTTC.

This chain links TRBV6-4 with TRBJ2-2; 8 positions match TRBD1. The germline V gene encodes CDR1 MRHNA and CDR2 SNTAGT. The CDR3 is 14 residues long. The trim removed 6 bases at V and 7 bases at J, leaving 7 bases unmatched. CDR3 in DNA: TGTGCCAGCAGAGGACAGGGTGGCGTCGGGGAGCTGTTTTTT. Translation gives CASRGQGGVGELFF.